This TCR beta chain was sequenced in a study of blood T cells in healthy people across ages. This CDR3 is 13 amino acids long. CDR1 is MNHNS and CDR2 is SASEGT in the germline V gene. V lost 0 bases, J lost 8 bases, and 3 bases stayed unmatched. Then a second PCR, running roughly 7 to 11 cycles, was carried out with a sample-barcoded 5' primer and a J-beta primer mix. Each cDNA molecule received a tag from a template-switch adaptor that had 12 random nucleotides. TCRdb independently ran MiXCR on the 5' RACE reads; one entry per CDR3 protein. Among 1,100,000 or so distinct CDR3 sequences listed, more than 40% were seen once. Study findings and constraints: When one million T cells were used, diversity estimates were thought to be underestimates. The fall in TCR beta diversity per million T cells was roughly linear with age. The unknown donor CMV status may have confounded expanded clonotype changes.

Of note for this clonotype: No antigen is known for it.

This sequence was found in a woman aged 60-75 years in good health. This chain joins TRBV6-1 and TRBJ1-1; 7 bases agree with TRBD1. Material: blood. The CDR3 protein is CASSEADRPEAFF. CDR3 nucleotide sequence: TGTGCCAGCAGTGAAGCGGACAGGCCCGAAGCTTTCTTT.